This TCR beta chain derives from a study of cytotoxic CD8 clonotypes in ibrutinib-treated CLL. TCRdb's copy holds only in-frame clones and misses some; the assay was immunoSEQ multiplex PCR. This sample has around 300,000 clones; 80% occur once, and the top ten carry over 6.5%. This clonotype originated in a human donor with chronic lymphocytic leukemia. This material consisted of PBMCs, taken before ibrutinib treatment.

The CDR3 protein is CATSRDPRTGELFF. CDR3 bases: TGTGCCACCAGCAGAGATCCAAGGACCGGGGAGCTGTTTTTT. This sequence joins TRBV15 and TRBJ2-2; no clear D. Trimming cost V 0 bases and J 5 bases, with 7 bases left between them. Looked up from germline, CDR1 is LNHNV and CDR2 is YYDKDF (reference sequence). CDR3 size: 14 residues. Combining the CDR3 with reference TRBV15 and TRBJ2-2 gives the whole variable domain DAMVIQNPRYQVTQFGKPVTLSCSQTLNHNVMYWYQQKSSQAPKLLFHYYDKDFNNEADTPDNFQSRRPNTSFCFLDIRSPGLGDTAMYLCATSRDPRTGELFFGEGSRLTVL.